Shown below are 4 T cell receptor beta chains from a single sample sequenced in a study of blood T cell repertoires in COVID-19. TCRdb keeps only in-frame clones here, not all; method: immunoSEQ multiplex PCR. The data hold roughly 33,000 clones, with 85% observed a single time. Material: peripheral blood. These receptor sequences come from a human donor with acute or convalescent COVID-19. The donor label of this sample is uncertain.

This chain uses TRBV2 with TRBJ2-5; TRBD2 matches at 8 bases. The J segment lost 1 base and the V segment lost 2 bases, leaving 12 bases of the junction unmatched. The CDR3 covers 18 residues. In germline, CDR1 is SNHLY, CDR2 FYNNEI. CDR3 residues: CASSEITMGTRGQETQYF. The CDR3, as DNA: TGTGCCAGCAGTGAAATAACAATGGGGACTAGGGGCCAAGAGACCCAGTACTTC.

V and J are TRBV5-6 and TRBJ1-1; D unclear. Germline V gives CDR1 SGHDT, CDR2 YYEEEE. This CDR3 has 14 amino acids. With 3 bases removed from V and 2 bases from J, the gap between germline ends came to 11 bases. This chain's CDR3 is CASSWEGRNTEAFF. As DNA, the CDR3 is TGTGCCAGCAGCTGGGAGGGTAGAAACACTGAAGCTTTCTTT.

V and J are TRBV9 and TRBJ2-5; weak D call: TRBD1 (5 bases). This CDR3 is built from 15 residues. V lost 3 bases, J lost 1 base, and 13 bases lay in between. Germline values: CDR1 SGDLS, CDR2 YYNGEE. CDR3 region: CASSGQGGFQETQYF. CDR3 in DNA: TGTGCCAGCAGCGGGCAGGGCGGATTCCAAGAGACCCAGTACTTC.

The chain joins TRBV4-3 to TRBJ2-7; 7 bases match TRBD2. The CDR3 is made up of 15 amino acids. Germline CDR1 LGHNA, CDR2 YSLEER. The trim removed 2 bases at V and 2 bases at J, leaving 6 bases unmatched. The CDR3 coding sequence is TGCGCCAGCAGCCAACGGGTAGCGGGCGCCTACGAGCAGTACTTC. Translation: CASSQRVAGAYEQYF.